This is a list of T cell receptor beta chains from one sample in a study of beta chain features in type 1 diabetes. TCRdb's copy holds only in-frame clones and misses some; the assay was immunoSEQ multiplex PCR. Seen here are under 300,000 clones, approximately 16% observed once, and the top ten hold approximately 0.086%. The sequencing input was naive CD4+ T cells from blood. The source is a man aged 25 to 40 with type 1 diabetes. CDR3s include the opening cysteine and the closing phenylalanine or tryptophan. A D gene is named only where the DNA matches it firmly. A row's size may be missing; if present it is once, few, many or a size class.

cdr3_nt: TGTGCCAGCAGCTTAGCCCCCCTTAGGGAGGGCCCTAGGGAGCAGTTCTTC
cdr3_aa: CASSLAPLREGPREQFF
v_call: TRBV7-2
cdr3_length: 17
d_call: TRBD2
j_call: TRBJ2-1
clone_size: few

cdr3_nt: TGTGCCAGCAGTTTTGGGGACAGGTCCGGCTACACCTTC
cdr3_aa: CASSFGDRSGYTF
v_call: TRBV27
cdr3_length: 13
d_call: TRBD1
j_call: TRBJ1-2
clone_size: -

cdr3_nt: TGTGCCAGCAGCTTAGCGAAGGGAAAGGACAATGAGCAGTTCTTC
cdr3_aa: CASSLAKGKDNEQFF
v_call: TRBV7-9
cdr3_length: 15
d_call: -
j_call: TRBJ2-1
clone_size: -

cdr3_nt: TGCAGCGGAAGGCGACTAGCAACGATAGAGACCCAGTACTTC
cdr3_aa: CSGRRLATIETQYF
v_call: TRBV29-1
cdr3_length: 14
d_call: TRBD2
j_call: TRBJ2-5
clone_size: few

cdr3_nt: TGTGCCAGCACCACCTACAGGGCCGAGACCCAGTACTTC
cdr3_aa: CASTTYRAETQYF
v_call: TRBV7-2
cdr3_length: 13
d_call: -
j_call: TRBJ2-5
clone_size: few

cdr3_nt: TGTGCCAGCAGCCGGGACAGGGGGTCCTACGAGCAGTACTTC
cdr3_aa: CASSRDRGSYEQYF
v_call: TRBV7-2
cdr3_length: 14
d_call: TRBD1
j_call: TRBJ2-7
clone_size: few

cdr3_nt: TGTGCCAGCCAGCGGGAGAGGAACACAGATACGCAGTATTTT
cdr3_aa: CASQRERNTDTQYF
v_call: TRBV7-2
cdr3_length: 14
d_call: TRBD2
j_call: TRBJ2-3
clone_size: -

cdr3_nt: TGTGCCAGCAGTTCCCAAAGACAGGCCTCCTACGAGCAGTACTTC
cdr3_aa: CASSSQRQASYEQYF
v_call: TRBV27
cdr3_length: 15
d_call: -
j_call: TRBJ2-7
clone_size: -

cdr3_nt: TGTGCCAGCAGCGCTACAGGGGTCAATCAGCCCCAGCATTTT
cdr3_aa: CASSATGVNQPQHF
v_call: TRBV7-6
cdr3_length: 14
d_call: TRBD1
j_call: TRBJ1-5
clone_size: -

cdr3_nt: TGTGCCTGGAGTGTACGTGACTACGAGCAGTACTTC
cdr3_aa: CAWSVRDYEQYF
v_call: TRBV30
cdr3_length: 12
d_call: -
j_call: TRBJ2-7
clone_size: -

cdr3_nt: TGTGCCAGCACCCCTAGAGAGGACAGCGATGAGCAGTTCTTC
cdr3_aa: CASTPREDSDEQFF
v_call: TRBV7-9
cdr3_length: 14
d_call: -
j_call: TRBJ2-1
clone_size: few

cdr3_nt: TGTGCCAGCAGCCCCCTAGCGGGGAGCTCCTACGAGCAGTACTTC
cdr3_aa: CASSPLAGSSYEQYF
v_call: TRBV5-4
cdr3_length: 15
d_call: TRBD2
j_call: TRBJ2-7
clone_size: -

cdr3_nt: TGTGCCAGTAGTATGTCCGGTAACTCCTACGAGCAGTACTTC
cdr3_aa: CASSMSGNSYEQYF
v_call: TRBV19
cdr3_length: 14
d_call: -
j_call: TRBJ2-7
clone_size: few

cdr3_nt: TGTGCCAGCAGCCTGACTAGCGGAAGCACAGATACGCAGTATTTT
cdr3_aa: CASSLTSGSTDTQYF
v_call: TRBV7-6
cdr3_length: 15
d_call: TRBD2
j_call: TRBJ2-3
clone_size: -

cdr3_nt: TGTGCCAGCGGCGGCAGATCCCAAGAGACCCAGTACTTC
cdr3_aa: CASGGRSQETQYF
v_call: TRBV9
cdr3_length: 13
d_call: -
j_call: TRBJ2-5
clone_size: -

cdr3_nt: TGTGCCATCAGTGAGTCGATGGGAACGAGCTCCTACAATGAGCAGTTCTTC
cdr3_aa: CAISESMGTSSYNEQFF
v_call: TRBV10-3
cdr3_length: 17
d_call: -
j_call: TRBJ2-1
clone_size: -

cdr3_nt: TGTGCCAGCAGAACCCAAGGTTCCTACGAGCAGTACTTC
cdr3_aa: CASRTQGSYEQYF
v_call: TRBV27
cdr3_length: 13
d_call: -
j_call: TRBJ2-7
clone_size: few

cdr3_nt: TGCAGCGCGTTCGGGACAGGCCGCGGGGAGCTGTTTTTT
cdr3_aa: CSAFGTGRGELFF
v_call: TRBV29-1
cdr3_length: 13
d_call: TRBD1
j_call: TRBJ2-2
clone_size: few

cdr3_nt: TGTGCCAGCAGCGTAACACCAGGACCTAACAATGAGCAGTTCTTC
cdr3_aa: CASSVTPGPNNEQFF
v_call: TRBV9
cdr3_length: 15
d_call: -
j_call: TRBJ2-1
clone_size: -

cdr3_nt: TGTGCCAGCAGCCAAAGGCAAAATGAAAAACTGTTTTTT
cdr3_aa: CASSQRQNEKLFF
v_call: TRBV4-2
cdr3_length: 13
d_call: -
j_call: TRBJ1-4
clone_size: -

cdr3_nt: TGCAGCGTTACTTGGTCTGGAACCGACGAGCAGTACTTC
cdr3_aa: CSVTWSGTDEQYF
v_call: TRBV29-1
cdr3_length: 13
d_call: -
j_call: TRBJ2-7
clone_size: -

cdr3_nt: TGTGCCAGCAGCGGACAGGGATATAGTGAGCAGTTCTTC
cdr3_aa: CASSGQGYSEQFF
v_call: TRBV9
cdr3_length: 13
d_call: TRBD1
j_call: TRBJ2-1
clone_size: -

cdr3_nt: TGTGCCAGCAGCCAAAACAACAGGGCCTTGGCTGGCTACACCTTC
cdr3_aa: CASSQNNRALAGYTF
v_call: TRBV14
cdr3_length: 15
d_call: -
j_call: TRBJ1-2
clone_size: -

cdr3_nt: TGCGCCAGCAGCCAGGGGCCTACGACAGACAACAATGAGCAGTTCTTC
cdr3_aa: CASSQGPTTDNNEQFF
v_call: TRBV4-3
cdr3_length: 16
d_call: -
j_call: TRBJ2-1
clone_size: -

cdr3_nt: TGCAGCGTTGACGACGGTGACCAAGAGACCCAGTACTTC
cdr3_aa: CSVDDGDQETQYF
v_call: TRBV29-1
cdr3_length: 13
d_call: -
j_call: TRBJ2-5
clone_size: -

cdr3_nt: TGTGCCAGCACCACAGGGGAAGAGACCCAGTACTTC
cdr3_aa: CASTTGEETQYF
v_call: TRBV2
cdr3_length: 12
d_call: TRBD1
j_call: TRBJ2-5
clone_size: -

cdr3_nt: TGTGCCAGCAGCTCCCGACTAGCGGGCGGCACAGATACGCAGTATTTT
cdr3_aa: CASSSRLAGGTDTQYF
v_call: TRBV5-4
cdr3_length: 16
d_call: TRBD2
j_call: TRBJ2-3
clone_size: -

cdr3_nt: TGCGCCAGCAGCTTAACCGGAATCAACTATGGCTACACCTTC
cdr3_aa: CASSLTGINYGYTF
v_call: TRBV5-1
cdr3_length: 14
d_call: -
j_call: TRBJ1-2
clone_size: few

cdr3_nt: TGTGCCAGCAGTTACTCGTCGCCTGTGAATGAGCAGTTCTTC
cdr3_aa: CASSYSSPVNEQFF
v_call: TRBV6-5
cdr3_length: 14
d_call: -
j_call: TRBJ2-1
clone_size: few

cdr3_nt: TGTGCCAGCAGCTTAGATCTCGGCTCCTACGAGCAGTACTTC
cdr3_aa: CASSLDLGSYEQYF
v_call: TRBV7-2
cdr3_length: 14
d_call: -
j_call: TRBJ2-7
clone_size: few

cdr3_nt: TGCGCCAGCAGCTTGGGACAGGGATTTGAGACCCAGTACTTC
cdr3_aa: CASSLGQGFETQYF
v_call: TRBV5-1
cdr3_length: 14
d_call: TRBD1
j_call: TRBJ2-5
clone_size: few

cdr3_nt: TGTGCCAGCAGTTTCGCGTCCCGCGTGGTGCAGTACTTC
cdr3_aa: CASSFASRVVQYF
v_call: TRBV27
cdr3_length: 13
d_call: -
j_call: TRBJ2-7
clone_size: -

cdr3_nt: TGCGCCAGCAGCCATCCCCTAGCGTCACTGAGCACAGATACGCAGTATTTT
cdr3_aa: CASSHPLASLSTDTQYF
v_call: TRBV4-1
cdr3_length: 17
d_call: -
j_call: TRBJ2-3
clone_size: -

cdr3_nt: TGTGCCATCAGTGACTGGACAGGGAACAATGAGCAGTTCTTC
cdr3_aa: CAISDWTGNNEQFF
v_call: TRBV10-3
cdr3_length: 14
d_call: TRBD1
j_call: TRBJ2-1
clone_size: -

cdr3_nt: TGTGCCAGCAGCTTAGGCGGGAGAGGCACAGATACGCAGTATTTT
cdr3_aa: CASSLGGRGTDTQYF
v_call: TRBV7-2
cdr3_length: 15
d_call: TRBD2
j_call: TRBJ2-3
clone_size: -

cdr3_nt: TGCAGCGTGCGACCGGGAGCAACTAATGAAAAACTGTTTTTT
cdr3_aa: CSVRPGATNEKLFF
v_call: TRBV29-1
cdr3_length: 14
d_call: -
j_call: TRBJ1-4
clone_size: -

cdr3_nt: TGCACCGTGGGACATATCAATGAAAAACTGTTTTTT
cdr3_aa: CTVGHINEKLFF
v_call: TRBV29-1
cdr3_length: 12
d_call: -
j_call: TRBJ1-4
clone_size: -

cdr3_nt: TGTGCCAGCAGCCGCCAGCGGGAACAAGAGACCCAGTACTTC
cdr3_aa: CASSRQREQETQYF
v_call: TRBV5-4
cdr3_length: 14
d_call: TRBD2
j_call: TRBJ2-5
clone_size: -

cdr3_nt: TGTGCCTGGAGCGGTGTGATGGGGGTTCCCTATGGCTACACCTTC
cdr3_aa: CAWSGVMGVPYGYTF
v_call: TRBV30
cdr3_length: 15
d_call: -
j_call: TRBJ1-2
clone_size: -

cdr3_nt: TGTGCCAGCAGTGACCGGGACAAAGAAAGGAACTTC
cdr3_aa: CASSDRDKERNF
v_call: TRBV2
cdr3_length: 12
d_call: -
j_call: TRBJ2-5
clone_size: few

cdr3_nt: TGTGCCAGCCTCGGGGCTAGCGAGGCCTACGAGCAGTACTTC
cdr3_aa: CASLGASEAYEQYF
v_call: TRBV28
cdr3_length: 14
d_call: -
j_call: TRBJ2-7
clone_size: -

cdr3_nt: TGTGCCAGCAGCCAAGGGGGGACTAGGTTGCACTACGAGCAGTACTTC
cdr3_aa: CASSQGGTRLHYEQYF
v_call: TRBV4-2
cdr3_length: 16
d_call: TRBD2
j_call: TRBJ2-7
clone_size: -

cdr3_nt: TGTGCCAGGGGGGAACGGGAGACCCAGTACTTC
cdr3_aa: CARGERETQYF
v_call: TRBV21-1
cdr3_length: 11
d_call: -
j_call: TRBJ2-5
clone_size: -

cdr3_nt: TGCAGCGTTGCGTGGACCCAAAGGAAAGAGACCCAGTACTTC
cdr3_aa: CSVAWTQRKETQYF
v_call: TRBV29-1
cdr3_length: 14
d_call: -
j_call: TRBJ2-5
clone_size: few

cdr3_nt: TGTGCCAGCAGCGTAGATGACGGGAGGGCCAATGAGCAGTTCTTC
cdr3_aa: CASSVDDGRANEQFF
v_call: TRBV9
cdr3_length: 15
d_call: TRBD2
j_call: TRBJ2-1
clone_size: -

cdr3_nt: TGTGCTAGTGGTTTTGGTGGGGAGCAGTTCTTC
cdr3_aa: CASGFGGEQFF
v_call: TRBV12-5
cdr3_length: 11
d_call: -
j_call: TRBJ2-1
clone_size: -

cdr3_nt: TGTGCCAGCAGCCCGCGAGGGACAGTCGGGAGCAATCAGCCCCAGCATTTT
cdr3_aa: CASSPRGTVGSNQPQHF
v_call: TRBV7-8
cdr3_length: 17
d_call: TRBD1
j_call: TRBJ1-5
clone_size: -

cdr3_nt: TGTGCCTGGAGTTCCGCCGCGGGGGCGACTAATGAAAAACTGTTTTTT
cdr3_aa: CAWSSAAGATNEKLFF
v_call: TRBV30
cdr3_length: 16
d_call: -
j_call: TRBJ1-4
clone_size: -

cdr3_nt: TGCGCCAGCAGCGTAGGAGGATACAATGAGCAGTTCTTC
cdr3_aa: CASSVGGYNEQFF
v_call: TRBV5-1
cdr3_length: 13
d_call: -
j_call: TRBJ2-1
clone_size: -